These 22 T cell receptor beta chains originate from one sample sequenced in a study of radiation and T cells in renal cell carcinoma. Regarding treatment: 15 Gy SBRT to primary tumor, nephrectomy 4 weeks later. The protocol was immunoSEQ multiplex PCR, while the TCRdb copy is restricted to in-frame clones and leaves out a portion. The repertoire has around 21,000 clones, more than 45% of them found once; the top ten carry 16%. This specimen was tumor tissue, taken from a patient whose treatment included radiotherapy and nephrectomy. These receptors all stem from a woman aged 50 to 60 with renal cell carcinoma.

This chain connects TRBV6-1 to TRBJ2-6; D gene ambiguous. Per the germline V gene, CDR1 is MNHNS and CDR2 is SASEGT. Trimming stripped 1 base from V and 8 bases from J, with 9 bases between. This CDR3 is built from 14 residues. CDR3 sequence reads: CASSEEWVSNVLTF. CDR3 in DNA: TGTGCCAGCAGTGAAGAGTGGGTCTCCAACGTCCTGACTTTC.

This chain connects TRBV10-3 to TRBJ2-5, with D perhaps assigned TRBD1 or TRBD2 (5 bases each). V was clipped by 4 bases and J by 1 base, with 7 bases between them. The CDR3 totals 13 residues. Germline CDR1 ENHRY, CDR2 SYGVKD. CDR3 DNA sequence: TGTGCCATCAGTGGGGGACCCCAAGAGACCCAGTACTTC. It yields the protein CAISGGPQETQYF.

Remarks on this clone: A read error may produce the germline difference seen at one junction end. Here the CDR3 reads CASSQDRITAVGELFF. In DNA form, the CDR3 reads TGCGCCAGCAGCCAAGATCGGATCACCGCGGTCGGGGAGCTGTTTTTT. J is TRBJ2-2 and V is TRBV5-5; D uncertain. This CDR3 spans 16 amino acids. Per the germline V gene, CDR1 is SGHKS and CDR2 is YYEKEE (reference sequence). Complete variable domain (other parts from reference TRBV5-5 and TRBJ2-2): DAGVTQSPTHLIKTRGQQVTLRCSPISGHKSVSWYQQVLGQGPQFIFQYYEKEERGRGNFPDRFSARQFPNYSSELNVNALLLGDSALYLCASSQDRITAVGELFFGEGSRLTVL.

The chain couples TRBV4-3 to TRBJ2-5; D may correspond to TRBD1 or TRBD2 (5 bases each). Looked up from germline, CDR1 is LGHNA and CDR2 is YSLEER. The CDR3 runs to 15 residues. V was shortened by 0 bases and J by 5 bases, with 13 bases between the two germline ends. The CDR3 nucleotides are TGCGCCAGCAGCCAAGATTACGTGGGACGGGAGACCCAGTACTTC. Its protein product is CASSQDYVGRETQYF.

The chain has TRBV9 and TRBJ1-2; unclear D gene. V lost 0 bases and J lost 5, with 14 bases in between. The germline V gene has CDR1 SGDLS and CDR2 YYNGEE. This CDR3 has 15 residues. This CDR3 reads CASSVGPVSGYGYTF. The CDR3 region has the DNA TGTGCCAGCAGCGTAGGTCCCGTGAGTGGGTATGGCTACACCTTC.

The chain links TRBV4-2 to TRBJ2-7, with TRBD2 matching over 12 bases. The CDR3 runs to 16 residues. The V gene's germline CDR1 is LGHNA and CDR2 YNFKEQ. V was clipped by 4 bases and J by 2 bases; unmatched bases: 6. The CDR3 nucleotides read TGTGCCAGCAGCCTCGTTCTAGCGGGGGGGGCCTACGAGCAGTACTTC. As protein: CASSLVLAGGAYEQYF.

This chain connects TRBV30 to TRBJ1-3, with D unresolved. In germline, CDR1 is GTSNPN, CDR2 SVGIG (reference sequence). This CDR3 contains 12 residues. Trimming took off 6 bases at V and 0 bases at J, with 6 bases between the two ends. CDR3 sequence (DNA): TGTGCCTGTCGGTCCTCTGGAAACACCATATATTTT. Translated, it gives CACRSSGNTIYF.

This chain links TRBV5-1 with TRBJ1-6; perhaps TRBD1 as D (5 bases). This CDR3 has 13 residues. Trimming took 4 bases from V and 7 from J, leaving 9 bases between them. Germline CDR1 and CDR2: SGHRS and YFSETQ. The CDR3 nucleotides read TGCGCCAGCAGCAGGGACGTAAATTCACCCCTCCACTTT. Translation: CASSRDVNSPLHF.

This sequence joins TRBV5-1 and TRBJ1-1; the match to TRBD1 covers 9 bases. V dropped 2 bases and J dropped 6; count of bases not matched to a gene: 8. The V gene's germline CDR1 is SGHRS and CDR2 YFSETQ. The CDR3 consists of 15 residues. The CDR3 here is CASSLSGTGRSEAFF. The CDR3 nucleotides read TGCGCCAGCAGCTTATCCGGGACAGGGCGTTCTGAAGCTTTCTTT.

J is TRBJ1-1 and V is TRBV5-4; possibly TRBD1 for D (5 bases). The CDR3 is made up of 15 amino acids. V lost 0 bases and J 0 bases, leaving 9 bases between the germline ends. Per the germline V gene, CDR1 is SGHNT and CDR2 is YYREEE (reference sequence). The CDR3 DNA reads TGTGCCAGCAGCTTGGGGGGGGAATTGAACACTGAAGCTTTCTTT. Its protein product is CASSLGGELNTEAFF.

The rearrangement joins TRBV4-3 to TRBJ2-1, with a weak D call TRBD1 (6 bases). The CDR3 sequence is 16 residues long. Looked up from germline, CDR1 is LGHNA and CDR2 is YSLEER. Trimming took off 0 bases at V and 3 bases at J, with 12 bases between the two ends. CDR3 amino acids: CASSQDPPGDYNEQFF. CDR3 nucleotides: TGCGCCAGCAGCCAAGATCCACCAGGGGACTACAATGAGCAGTTCTTC.

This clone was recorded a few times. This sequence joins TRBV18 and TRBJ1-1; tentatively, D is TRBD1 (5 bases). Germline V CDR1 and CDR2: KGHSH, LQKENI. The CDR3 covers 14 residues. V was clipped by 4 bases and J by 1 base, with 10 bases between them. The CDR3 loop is CASSQTRGNTEAFF. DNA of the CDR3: TGTGCCAGCTCACAAACTAGGGGGAACACTGAAGCTTTCTTT.

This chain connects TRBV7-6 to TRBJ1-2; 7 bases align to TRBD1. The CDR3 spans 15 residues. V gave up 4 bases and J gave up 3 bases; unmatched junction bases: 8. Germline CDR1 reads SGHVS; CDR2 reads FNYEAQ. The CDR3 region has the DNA TGTGCCAGCAGCTCACAGGGGAGTGGGGACTATGGCTACACCTTC. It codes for CASSSQGSGDYGYTF. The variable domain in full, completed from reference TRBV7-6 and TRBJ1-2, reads GAGVSQSPRYKVTKRGQDVALRCDPISGHVSLYWYRQALGQGPEFLTYFNYEAQQDKSGLPNDRFSAERPEGSISTLTIQRTEQRDSAMYRCASSSQGSGDYGYTFGSGTRLTVV.

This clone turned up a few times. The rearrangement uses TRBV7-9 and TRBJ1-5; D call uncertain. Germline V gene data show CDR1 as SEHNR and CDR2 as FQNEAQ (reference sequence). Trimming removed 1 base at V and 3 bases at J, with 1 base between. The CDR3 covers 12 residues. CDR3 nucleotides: TGTGCCAGCAGCTTAGACAATCAGCCCCAGCATTTT. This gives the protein CASSLDNQPQHF. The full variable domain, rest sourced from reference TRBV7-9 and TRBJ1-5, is DTGVSQNPRHKITKRGQNVTFRCDPISEHNRLYWYRQTLGQGPEFLTYFQNEAQLEKSRLLSDRFSAERPKGSFSTLEIQRTEQGDSAMYLCASSLDNQPQHFGDGTRLSIL.

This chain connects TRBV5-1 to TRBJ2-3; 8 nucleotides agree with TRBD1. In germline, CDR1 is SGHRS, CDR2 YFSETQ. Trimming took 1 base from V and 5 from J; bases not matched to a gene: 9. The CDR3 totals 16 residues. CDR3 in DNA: TGCGCCAGCAGCTTGCAGGGGGCGCAGAGAGGAGATACGCAGTATTTT. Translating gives CASSLQGAQRGDTQYF.

CDR3 coding DNA: TGTGCCAGCTCACCACCGATAGCGCCTCCGAACGAGCAGTACTTC. Translating gives CASSPPIAPPNEQYF. The chain joins TRBV18 to TRBJ2-7; D perhaps matches TRBD2 (5 bases). V was shortened by 0 bases and J by 5 bases, with 14 bases between the two germline ends. Germline V gene sequence: CDR1 KGHSH, CDR2 LQKENI. This CDR3 has 15 amino acids.

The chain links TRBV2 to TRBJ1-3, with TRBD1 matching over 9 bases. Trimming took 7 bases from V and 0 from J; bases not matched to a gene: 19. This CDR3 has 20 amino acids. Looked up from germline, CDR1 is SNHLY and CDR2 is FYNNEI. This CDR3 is CASKFTYGTGTLFSGNTIYF. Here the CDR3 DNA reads TGTGCCAGCAAATTCACTTACGGGACAGGGACTCTCTTCTCTGGAAACACCATATATTTT. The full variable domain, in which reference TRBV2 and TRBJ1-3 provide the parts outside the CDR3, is EPEVTQTPSHQVTQMGQEVILRCVPISNHLYFYWYRQILGQKVEFLVSFYNNEISEKSEIFDDQFSVERPDGSNFTLKIRSTKLEDSAMYFCASKFTYGTGTLFSGNTIYFGEGSWLTVV.

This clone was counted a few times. The CDR3 spells CASSLIAGGSVNEQFF. CDR3 DNA: TGTGCCAGCAGCCTCATAGCGGGGGGGTCTGTGAATGAGCAGTTCTTC. The chain combines TRBV7-3 with TRBJ2-1; TRBD2 matches at 11 bases. The V segment lost 5 bases and the J segment 7 bases; nucleotides outside the gene matches: 10. The CDR3 length is 16 residues. Germline CDR1 and CDR2: SGHTA and FQGTGA.

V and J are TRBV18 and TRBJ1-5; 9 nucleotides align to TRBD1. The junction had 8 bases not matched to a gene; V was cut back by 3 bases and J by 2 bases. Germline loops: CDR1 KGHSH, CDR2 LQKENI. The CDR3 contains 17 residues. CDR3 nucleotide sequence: TGTGCCAGCTCACCGTCCGGGACAGGGATTCGCAATCAGCCCCAGCATTTT. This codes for CASSPSGTGIRNQPQHF.

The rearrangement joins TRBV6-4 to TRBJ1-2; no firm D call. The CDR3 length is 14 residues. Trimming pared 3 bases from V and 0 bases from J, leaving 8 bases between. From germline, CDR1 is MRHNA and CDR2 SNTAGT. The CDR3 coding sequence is TGTGCCAGCAGTGAAGTCAGAGCTAACTATGGCTACACCTTC. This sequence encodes CASSEVRANYGYTF.

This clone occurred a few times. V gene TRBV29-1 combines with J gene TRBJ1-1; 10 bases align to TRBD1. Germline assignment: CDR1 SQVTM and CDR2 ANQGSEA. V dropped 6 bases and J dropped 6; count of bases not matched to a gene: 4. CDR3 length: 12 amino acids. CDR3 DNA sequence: TGCAGCGTAGGACAGGGGGGGGCTGAAGCTTTCTTT. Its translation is CSVGQGGAEAFF.

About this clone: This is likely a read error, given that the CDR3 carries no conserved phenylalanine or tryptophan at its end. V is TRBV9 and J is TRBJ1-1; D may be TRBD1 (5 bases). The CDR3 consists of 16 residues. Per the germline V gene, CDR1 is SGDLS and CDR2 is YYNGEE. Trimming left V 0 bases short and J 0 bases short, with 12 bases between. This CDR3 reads CASSVVSGILNTEAFS. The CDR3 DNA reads TGTGCCAGCAGCGTAGTCTCAGGGATATTGAACACTGAAGCTTTCTCT.